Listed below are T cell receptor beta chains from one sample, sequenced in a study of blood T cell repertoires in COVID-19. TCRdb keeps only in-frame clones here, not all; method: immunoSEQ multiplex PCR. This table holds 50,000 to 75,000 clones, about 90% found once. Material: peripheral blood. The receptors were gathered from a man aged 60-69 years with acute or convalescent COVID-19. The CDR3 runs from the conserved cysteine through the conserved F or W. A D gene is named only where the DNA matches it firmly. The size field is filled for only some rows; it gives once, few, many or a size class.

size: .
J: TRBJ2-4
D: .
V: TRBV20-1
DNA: TGCAGTGCCGGTACAGGTGACATTCAGTACTTC
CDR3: CSAGTGDIQYF

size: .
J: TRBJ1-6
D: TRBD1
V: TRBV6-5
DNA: TGTGCCAGCAGTTACTCAGCAGGGGGGAATTCACCCCTCCACTTT
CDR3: CASSYSAGGNSPLHF

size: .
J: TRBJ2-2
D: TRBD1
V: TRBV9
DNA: TGTGCCAGCAGCGTACGACAGGGGAACACCGGGGAGCTGTTTTTT
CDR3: CASSVRQGNTGELFF

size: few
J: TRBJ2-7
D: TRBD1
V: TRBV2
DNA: TGTGCCAGCCGACAGGGGGCGCGGGAGCAGTACTTC
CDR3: CASRQGAREQYF

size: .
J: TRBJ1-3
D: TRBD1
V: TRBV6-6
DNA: TGTGCCAGCAGTTACTCGGGACAGGGGGCCGGAAACACCATATATTTT
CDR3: CASSYSGQGAGNTIYF

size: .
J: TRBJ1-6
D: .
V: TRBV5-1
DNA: TGCGCCAGCAGCTTGTTTACGGGGGGGCAATCCTATAATTCACCCCTCCACTTT
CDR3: CASSLFTGGQSYNSPLHF

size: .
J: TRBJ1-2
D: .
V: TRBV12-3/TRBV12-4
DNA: TGTGCCCTAAGGGGTAGGCATGGCTACACCTTC
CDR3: CALRGRHGYTF

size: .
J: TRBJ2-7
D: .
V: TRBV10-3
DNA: TGTGCCATCAGTGAGAGTAGGGGCCGCGAGCAGTACTTC
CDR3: CAISESRGREQYF

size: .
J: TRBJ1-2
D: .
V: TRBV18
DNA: TGTGCCAGCTCACCAGACGGGTCGACTAACTATGGCTACACCTTC
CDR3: CASSPDGSTNYGYTF

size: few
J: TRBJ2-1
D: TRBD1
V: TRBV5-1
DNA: TGCGCCAGCAGCTTGGGGGACAGGGGGATTAATGAGCAGTTCTTC
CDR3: CASSLGDRGINEQFF

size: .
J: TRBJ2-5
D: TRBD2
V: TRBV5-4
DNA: TGTGCCAGTGTAGCGGGGGGGCGGCAAGAGACCCAGTACTTC
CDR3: CASVAGGRQETQYF

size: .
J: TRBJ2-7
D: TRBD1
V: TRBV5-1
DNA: TGCGCCAGCAGCTTGGCCGGAATGGGACAGGGGCTACCCTCCTTC
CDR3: CASSLAGMGQGLPSF

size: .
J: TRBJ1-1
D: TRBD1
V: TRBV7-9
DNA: TGTGCCAGCAGTTTTGACAGGGGCGCTGAAGCTTTCTTT
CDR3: CASSFDRGAEAFF

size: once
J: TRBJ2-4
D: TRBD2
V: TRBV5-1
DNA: TGCGCCAGCAGCTTGTCTAGCGGGGGGGAAAACATTCAGTACTTC
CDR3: CASSLSSGGENIQYF

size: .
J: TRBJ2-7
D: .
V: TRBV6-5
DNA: TGTGCCAGCTATCCGGGACACAGCTCCTACGAGCAGTACTTC
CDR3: CASYPGHSSYEQYF